The 27 T cell receptor beta chains in this list originate from one sample, sequenced in a study of shared clonotypes between healthy human individuals. Positively selected for CCR7, the CD45RO-negative cells used as naive CD8 cells excluded terminally differentiated effector memory CD45RA+ cells. The repertoire was sequenced with immunoSEQ multiplex PCR; TCRdb's copy has only in-frame clones and lacks some. In the table there are 2 million to 2.5 million clones, approximately 95% of which are singletons. The sequenced material came from naive CD8+ T cells sorted from blood. The receptors were gathered from a man aged 18 to 35 in good health.

The chain employs TRBV6-6 and TRBJ1-5, with a tentative D call TRBD1 (5 bases). Germline CDR1 MNHNY, CDR2 SVGAGI (reference sequence). Between the trimmed V and J ends, which lost 8 bases and 5 bases, there was a span of 13 bases. The CDR3 is 13 residues long. This CDR3 is CASLTRADQPQHF. The CDR3 DNA reads TGTGCCAGCTTAACCAGGGCTGATCAGCCCCAGCATTTT.

The chain's CDR3 is CASSYSGTLNPETQYF. The CDR3 region has the DNA TGTGCCAGCAGTTACTCGGGTACACTCAACCCGGAGACCCAGTACTTC. V usage is TRBV6-5 and J usage is TRBJ2-5; D gene ambiguous. V lost 0 bases and J 5 bases, leaving 16 bases between the germline ends. The CDR3 is 16 amino acids. CDR1 and CDR2 from the germline V gene are MNHEY and SVGAGI.

The rearrangement links TRBV2 to TRBJ1-1, with 9 bases lining up with TRBD1. The CDR3 sequence is 16 residues long. Trimming cost V 5 bases and J 4 bases; bases outside gene matches: 11. In germline, CDR1 is SNHLY, CDR2 FYNNEI. The CDR3 is CASSSWTGDVSTEAFF. Here the CDR3 DNA reads TGTGCCAGCAGTTCATGGACAGGGGACGTGAGCACTGAAGCTTTCTTT.

This clone is a singleton in its sample. Here the CDR3 reads CASSLTEGYEQYF. The CDR3 coding sequence is TGTGCCAGCAGTTTGACCGAGGGCTACGAGCAGTACTTC. The V gene is TRBV28, the J gene TRBJ2-7, with TRBD2 as a possible D gene (5 bases). With 3 bases removed from V and 3 bases from J, the gap between germline ends came to 9 bases. CDR3 length: 13 residues. From germline, CDR1 is MDHEN and CDR2 SYDVKM. Full variable domain (missing parts from reference TRBV28 and TRBJ2-7): DVKVTQSSRYLVKRTGEKVFLECVQDMDHENMFWYRQDPGLGLRLIYFSYDVKMKEKGDIPEGYSVSREKKERFSLILESASTNQTSMYLCASSLTEGYEQYFGPGTRLTVT.

This rearrangement joins TRBV2 to TRBJ2-1, with 8 bases identical to TRBD2. The CDR3 sequence is 14 residues long. Germline V gene lookup returns CDR1 SNHLY and CDR2 FYNNEI. The V gene end was trimmed by 7 bases and the J gene end by 5 bases; junction bases not matched to a gene: 7. CDR3 loop: CASNFGGENNEQFF. The CDR3 nucleotides read TGTGCCAGCAATTTCGGGGGGGAAAACAATGAGCAGTTCTTC.

J is TRBJ2-2 and V is TRBV5-1; D ambiguous. This CDR3 is 15 amino acids long. Per the germline V gene, CDR1 is SGHRS and CDR2 is YFSETQ. Trimming shortened V by 1 base and J by 0 bases, and 7 bases separated the two germline ends. The CDR3 DNA follows: TGCGCCAGCAGCTTGCCCCAGCCGAACACCGGGGAGCTGTTTTTT. It is translated as CASSLPQPNTGELFF.

This CDR3 reads CASSVTGGDSTDTQYF. CDR3 nucleotide sequence: TGTGCCAGCAGCGTCACGGGGGGCGATAGTACAGATACGCAGTATTTT. The chain has TRBV9 and TRBJ2-3; the D gene is possibly TRBD2 (7 bases). V was clipped by 2 bases and J by 3 bases, with 16 bases between them. The CDR3 spans 16 residues. The germline V gene encodes CDR1 SGDLS and CDR2 YYNGEE.

V gene TRBV29-1 combines with J gene TRBJ1-2; 7 nucleotides agree with TRBD1. The germline V gene has CDR1 SQVTM and CDR2 ANQGSEA. With V trimmed by 3 bases and J by 4 bases, 2 bases remained unmatched. CDR3 length: 12 amino acids. CDR3 sequence: CSVDDRVYGYTF. DNA of the CDR3: TGCAGCGTTGACGACAGGGTCTATGGCTACACCTTC.

The genes are TRBV7-9 and TRBJ2-5; D might be TRBD1 (5 bases). The V and J ends lost 4 bases and 1 base respectively, with 10 bases between them. CDR1 and CDR2 (germline): SEHNR, FQNEAQ (reference sequence). The CDR3 is 14 residues long. In DNA, the CDR3 is TGTGCCAGCAGCTCGCAGGGAACCCAAGAGACCCAGTACTTC. Protein: CASSSQGTQETQYF.

The V call is TRBV9, the J call TRBJ1-1; D not certain. Germline CDR1 is SGDLS and CDR2 is YYNGEE. The CDR3 totals 13 residues. Trimming removed 7 bases at V and 2 bases at J, with 12 bases between. The CDR3 DNA is TGTGCCAGCGGATCGGTTGGCAACACTGAAGCTTTCTTT. It translates to CASGSVGNTEAFF. Looking up the rest from reference TRBV9 and TRBJ1-1 gives the full variable domain: DSGVTQTPKHLITATGQRVTLRCSPRSGDLSVYWYQQSLDQGLQFLIQYYNGEERAKGNILERFSAQQFPDLHSELNLSSLELGDSALYFCASGSVGNTEAFFGQGTRLTVV.

The chain carries TRBV29-1 and TRBJ2-7; TRBD1 matches 8 bases. The CDR3 sequence is 12 residues long. With V trimmed by 7 bases and J by 2 bases, 4 bases remained unmatched. Germline CDR1 and CDR2: SQVTM and ANQGSEA. CDR3 DNA: TGCAGCGCAAGACAGGGGACCTACGAGCAGTACTTC. Amino acid sequence: CSARQGTYEQYF.

In this sample, this clone turned up a few times. The V call is TRBV6-4, the J call TRBJ1-3; 7 bases are shared with TRBD1. With V trimmed by 1 base and J by 0 bases, 9 bases remained unmatched. The CDR3 sequence is 18 residues long. Germline V gene sequence: CDR1 MRHNA, CDR2 SNTAGT. The DNA for the CDR3 is TGTGCCAGCAGTGACTGCAACAGGGGCCGATTCTCTGGAAACACCATATATTTT. As protein: CASSDCNRGRFSGNTIYF.

J is TRBJ2-1 and V is TRBV7-9, with 7 bases identical to TRBD2. This CDR3 is built from 15 residues. Germline assignment: CDR1 SEHNR and CDR2 FQNEAQ (reference sequence). Trimming cost V 1 base and J 4 bases; bases outside gene matches: 4. This CDR3 reads CASSLETSRYNEQFF. Here the CDR3 DNA reads TGTGCCAGCAGCTTAGAGACTAGCAGATACAATGAGCAGTTCTTC.

The V call is TRBV5-6, the J call TRBJ2-7; 7 nucleotides match TRBD1. V dropped 2 bases and J dropped 1; count of bases not matched to a gene: 3. Germline-derived CDR1 and CDR2 are SGHDT and YYEEEE. The CDR3 has 14 residues. This chain's CDR3 is CASSFQGESYEQYF. The CDR3 DNA follows: TGTGCCAGCAGCTTTCAGGGGGAATCCTACGAGCAGTACTTC.

The V call is TRBV7-9, the J call TRBJ2-1, with TRBD2 matching over 10 bases. The CDR3 has 15 amino acids. J lost 12 bases, V lost 4 bases, and 12 bases had no gene match. The V gene's germline CDR1 is SEHNR and CDR2 FQNEAQ (reference sequence). CDR3: CASSSLAGPRQSQFF. CDR3 nucleotides: TGTGCCAGCAGCTCACTAGCGGGACCCCGCCAGTCGCAGTTCTTC.

The sample holds one count of this clone. The V call is TRBV2, the J call TRBJ2-7; D tentatively reads TRBD1 or TRBD2 (5 bases each). This CDR3 is built from 15 residues. Germline assignment: CDR1 SNHLY and CDR2 FYNNEI. V lost 3 bases and J 1 base, leaving 13 bases between the germline ends. The CDR3 loop reads CASSEGDVLSYEQYF. For the CDR3, the DNA is TGTGCCAGCAGTGAGGGGGACGTATTATCCTACGAGCAGTACTTC.

With respect to this clone: This sample includes further DNA sequences coding for the same CDR3. V gene TRBV5-1 combines with J gene TRBJ2-2; D uncertain. V dropped 1 base and J dropped 7 bases, with 2 bases sitting between them. The CDR3 is made up of 11 amino acids. CDR1 is SGHRS and CDR2 is YFSETQ in the germline V gene. In DNA form, the CDR3 reads TGCGCCAGCAGCTTGATCGGGGAGCTGTTTTTT. Amino acids: CASSLIGELFF.

To note about this clone: The identical CDR3 is also encoded by other nucleotide sequences in the sample. The chain has TRBV4-1 and TRBJ2-3; D not resolved. CDR3 length: 13 amino acids. Germline values: CDR1 MGHRA, CDR2 YSYEKL. V lost 1 base, J lost 4 bases, and 6 bases lay in between. The CDR3: CASSQVGSDTQYF. CDR3 coding DNA: TGCGCCAGCAGCCAAGTGGGGTCAGATACGCAGTATTTT.

The V call is TRBV10-3, the J call TRBJ1-6; maybe TRBD1 (5 bases). Germline V gene data show CDR1 as ENHRY and CDR2 as SYGVKD. V dropped 6 bases and J dropped 3 bases, with 6 bases sitting between them. This CDR3 is 13 amino acids long. CDR3 DNA sequence: TGTGCCATCAGCGACAGCTATAATTCACCCCTCCACTTT. Its translation is CAISDSYNSPLHF.

This chain links TRBV5-8 with TRBJ2-1; perhaps TRBD2 as D (6 bases). The V end lost 3 bases, the J end lost 5 bases, and 18 bases lay between the germline ends. This CDR3 region has 16 residues. The germline gives CDR1 SGHTS, CDR2 YDEGEE. The CDR3 DNA reads TGTGCCAGCAGCTCGGAGGGACTGGAACCCGACAATGAGCAGTTCTTC. This encodes CASSSEGLEPDNEQFF. Using reference TRBV5-8 and TRBJ2-1 for the parts outside the CDR3, the full variable domain is EAGVTQSPTHLIKTRGQQATLRCSPISGHTSVYWYQQALGLGLQFLLWYDEGEERNRGNFPPRFSGRQFPNYSSELNVNALELEDSALYLCASSSEGLEPDNEQFFGPGTRLTVL.

The chain is built from TRBV5-1 and TRBJ2-2, with D perhaps matching TRBD2 (5 bases). The CDR3 length is 13 residues. V gave up 7 bases and J gave up 5 bases, with 12 bases separating them. Germline V CDR1 and CDR2: SGHRS, YFSETQ. This CDR3 reads CASRAAGTGELFF. The CDR3, as DNA: TGCGCCAGCCGGGCTGCGGGTACCGGGGAGCTGTTTTTT.

The chain joins TRBV2 to TRBJ2-3; 13 nucleotides align to TRBD2. This CDR3 is built from 15 residues. With V trimmed by 7 bases and J by 3 bases, 4 bases remained unmatched. Germline V gives CDR1 SNHLY, CDR2 FYNNEI. DNA of the CDR3: TGTGCCAGCACCGGGACTAGCGGGATGACAGATACGCAGTATTTT. Protein: CASTGTSGMTDTQYF.

The chain couples TRBV4-2 to TRBJ2-3, with D possibly TRBD2 on 5 matching bases. The CDR3 is 16 residues long. The V end was cut by 5 bases, the J end by 4 bases, with 19 bases between. Germline values: CDR1 LGHNA, CDR2 YNFKEQ. The CDR3 region is CASSDRTATSPDTQYF. The CDR3, as DNA: TGTGCCAGCAGCGATAGGACTGCTACTTCCCCAGATACGCAGTATTTT.

The V gene is TRBV5-4, the J gene TRBJ2-7, with D possibly being TRBD2 (5 bases). Trimming cost V 4 bases and J 3 bases, with 11 bases left between them. The V gene's germline CDR1 is SGHNT and CDR2 YYREEE (reference sequence). The length of the CDR3 is 13 residues. The CDR3 sequence is CASSRYEGYEQYF. The CDR3 DNA is TGTGCCAGCAGCCGATACGAGGGCTACGAGCAGTACTTC.

The chain has TRBV5-4 and TRBJ2-7; D gene ambiguous. This CDR3 is 14 amino acids long. V gave up 1 base and J gave up 1 base, with 9 bases separating them. Germline V gives CDR1 SGHNT, CDR2 YYREEE (reference sequence). The chain's CDR3 is CASSLKGRSYEQYF. CDR3 bases: TGTGCCAGCAGCTTGAAGGGTCGTTCCTACGAGCAGTACTTC.

The V call is TRBV6-5, the J call TRBJ2-3; D not certain. Trimming removed 2 bases at V and 0 bases at J, with 12 bases between. The CDR3 is 16 residues long. Germline assignment: CDR1 MNHEY and CDR2 SVGAGI. The CDR3 loop is CASSYVRAASTDTQYF. In DNA, the CDR3 is TGTGCCAGCAGTTACGTCCGGGCGGCTAGCACAGATACGCAGTATTTT.

The rearrangement joins TRBV11-1 to TRBJ1-2, with 7 bases fitting TRBD1. Germline-derived CDR1 and CDR2 are SGHAT and FQDESV (reference sequence). V shed 5 bases and J 4 bases; nucleotides not matched to a gene: 4. The CDR3 runs 13 residues. The CDR3 nucleotides read TGTGCCAGCAGCCCAGGGACAGCCTATGGCTACACCTTC. Residues: CASSPGTAYGYTF.